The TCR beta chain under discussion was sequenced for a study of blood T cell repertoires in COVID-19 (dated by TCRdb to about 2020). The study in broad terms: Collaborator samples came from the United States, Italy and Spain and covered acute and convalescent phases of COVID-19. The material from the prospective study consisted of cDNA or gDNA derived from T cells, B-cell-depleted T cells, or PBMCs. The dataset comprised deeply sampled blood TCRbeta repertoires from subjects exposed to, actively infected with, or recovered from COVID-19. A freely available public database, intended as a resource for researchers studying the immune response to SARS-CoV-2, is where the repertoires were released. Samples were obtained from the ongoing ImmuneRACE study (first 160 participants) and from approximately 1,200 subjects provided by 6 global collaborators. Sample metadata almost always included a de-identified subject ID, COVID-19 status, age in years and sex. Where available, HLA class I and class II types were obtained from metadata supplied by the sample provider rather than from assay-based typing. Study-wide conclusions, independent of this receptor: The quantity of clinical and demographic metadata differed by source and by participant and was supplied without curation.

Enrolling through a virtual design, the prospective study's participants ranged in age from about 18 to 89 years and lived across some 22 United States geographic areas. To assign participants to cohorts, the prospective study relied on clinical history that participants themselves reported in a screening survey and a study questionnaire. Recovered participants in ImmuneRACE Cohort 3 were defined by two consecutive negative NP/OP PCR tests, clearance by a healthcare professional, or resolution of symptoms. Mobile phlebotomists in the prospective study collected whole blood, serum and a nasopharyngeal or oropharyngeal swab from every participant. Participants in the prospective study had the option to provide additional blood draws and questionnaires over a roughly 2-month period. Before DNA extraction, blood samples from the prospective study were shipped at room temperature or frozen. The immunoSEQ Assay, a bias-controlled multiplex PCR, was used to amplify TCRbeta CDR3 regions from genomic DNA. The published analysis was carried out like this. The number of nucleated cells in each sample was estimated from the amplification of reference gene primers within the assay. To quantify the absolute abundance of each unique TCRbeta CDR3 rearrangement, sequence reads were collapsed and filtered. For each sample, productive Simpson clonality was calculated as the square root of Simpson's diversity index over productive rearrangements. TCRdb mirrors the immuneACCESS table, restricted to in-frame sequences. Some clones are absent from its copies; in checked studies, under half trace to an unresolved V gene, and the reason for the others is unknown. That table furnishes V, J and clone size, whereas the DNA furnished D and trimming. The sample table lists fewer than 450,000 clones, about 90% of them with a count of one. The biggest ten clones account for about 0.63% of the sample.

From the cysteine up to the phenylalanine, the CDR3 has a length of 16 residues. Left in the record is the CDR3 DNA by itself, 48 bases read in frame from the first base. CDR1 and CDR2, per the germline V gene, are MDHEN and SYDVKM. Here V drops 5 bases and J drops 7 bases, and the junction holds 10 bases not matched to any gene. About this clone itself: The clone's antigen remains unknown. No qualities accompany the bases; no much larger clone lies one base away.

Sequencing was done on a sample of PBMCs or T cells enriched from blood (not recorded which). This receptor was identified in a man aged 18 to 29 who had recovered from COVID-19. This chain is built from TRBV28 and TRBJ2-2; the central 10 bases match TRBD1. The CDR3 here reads CASSTPGTGVGGELFF. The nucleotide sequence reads TGTGCCAGCAGTACTCCCGGGACAGGGGTGGGCGGGGAGCTGTTTTTT.